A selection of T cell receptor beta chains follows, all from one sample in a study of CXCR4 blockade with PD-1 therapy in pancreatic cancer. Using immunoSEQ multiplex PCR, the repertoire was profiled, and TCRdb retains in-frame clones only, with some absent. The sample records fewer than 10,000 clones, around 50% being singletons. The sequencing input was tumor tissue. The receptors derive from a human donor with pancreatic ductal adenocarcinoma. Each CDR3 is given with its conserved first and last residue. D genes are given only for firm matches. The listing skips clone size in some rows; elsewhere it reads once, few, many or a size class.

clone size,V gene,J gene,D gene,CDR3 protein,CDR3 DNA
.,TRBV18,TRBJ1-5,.,CASSPSAGSNQPQHF,TGTGCCAGCTCACCATCGGCAGGGAGCAATCAGCCCCAGCATTTT
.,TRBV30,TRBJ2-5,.,CAWKEGGETQYF,TGTGCCTGGAAAGAAGGGGGTGAGACCCAGTACTTC
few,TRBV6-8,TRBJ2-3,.,CASSVGGTDTQYF,TGTGCCAGCAGTGTCGGCGGAACAGATACGCAGTATTTT
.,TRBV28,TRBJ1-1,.,CASSMRGSGTEAFF,TGTGCCAGCAGCATGAGGGGGAGTGGAACTGAAGCTTTCTTT
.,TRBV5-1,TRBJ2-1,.,CASSLGGVYNEQFF,TGCGCCAGCAGCTTGGGTGGGGTCTACAATGAGCAGTTCTTC
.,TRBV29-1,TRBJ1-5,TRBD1,CSVGQGAGQPQHF,TGCAGCGTTGGTCAGGGGGCGGGACAGCCCCAGCATTTT
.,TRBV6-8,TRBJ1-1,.,CASRPTLQENTEAFF,TGTGCCAGCAGGCCTACTCTACAGGAGAACACTGAAGCTTTCTTT
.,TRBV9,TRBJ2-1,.,CASSVTHFTGHPDNEQFF,TGTGCCAGCAGCGTAACCCATTTTACGGGACACCCCGACAATGAGCAGTTCTTC
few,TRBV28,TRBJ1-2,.,CASSSHRPGYTF,TGTGCCAGCAGTTCGCATAGACCTGGCTACACCTTC
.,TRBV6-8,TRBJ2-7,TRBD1,CASKKDRGSYEQYF,TGTGCCAGCAAGAAAGACAGGGGCAGCTACGAGCAGTACTTC
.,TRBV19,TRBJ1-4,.,CASSQAGGIGEKLFF,TGTGCCAGTAGCCAAGCTGGAGGGATTGGTGAAAAACTGTTTTTT
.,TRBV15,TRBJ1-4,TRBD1,CATSGSRDSWDEKLFF,TGTGCCACCAGCGGAAGCCGGGACAGTTGGGATGAAAAACTGTTTTTT
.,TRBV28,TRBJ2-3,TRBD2,CASSPISGRQDTQYF,TGTGCCAGCAGTCCCATTAGCGGGAGGCAAGATACGCAGTATTTT
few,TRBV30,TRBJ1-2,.,CASPRQPDNYGYTF,TGTGCCTCCCCAAGACAGCCCGACAACTATGGCTACACCTTC
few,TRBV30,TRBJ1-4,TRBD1,CACRQGTNEKLFF,TGTGCCTGTCGACAGGGGACTAATGAAAAACTGTTTTTT
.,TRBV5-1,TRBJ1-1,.,CASSLGRRVNYNTEAFF,TGCGCCAGCAGCTTGGGGCGACGCGTGAACTATAACACTGAAGCTTTCTTT
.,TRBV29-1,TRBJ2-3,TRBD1,CSVRQGGTDTQYF,TGCAGCGTCAGACAGGGGGGGACAGATACGCAGTATTTT
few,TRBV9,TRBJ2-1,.,CASAEGPWDEQFF,TGTGCCAGCGCGGAAGGACCGTGGGATGAGCAGTTCTTC
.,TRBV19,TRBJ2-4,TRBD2,CASTSGRAGAKNIQYF,TGTGCCAGTACCAGCGGGAGGGCCGGGGCCAAAAACATTCAGTACTTC
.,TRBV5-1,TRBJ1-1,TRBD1,CASRQGTANTEAFF,TGCGCCAGCAGACAAGGGACAGCGAACACTGAAGCTTTCTTT
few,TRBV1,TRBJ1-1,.,CASSQDFNSYTEAFF,TGCGCCAGCAGCCAAGATTTTAACAGCTACACTGAAGCTTTCTTT
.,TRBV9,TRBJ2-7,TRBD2,CASSETAGMGYEQYF,TGTGCCAGCAGCGAAACAGCGGGAATGGGCTACGAGCAGTACTTC
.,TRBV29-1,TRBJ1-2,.,CSVEDKLEGGYTF,TGCAGCGTTGAAGATAAGCTAGAGGGAGGCTACACCTTC
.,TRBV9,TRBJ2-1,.,CASSLGGQSNEQFF,TGTGCCAGCAGTTTAGGGGGGCAGTCTAATGAGCAGTTCTTC
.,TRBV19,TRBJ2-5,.,CASSQNYQETQYF,TGTGCCAGTAGCCAAAATTACCAAGAGACCCAGTACTTC
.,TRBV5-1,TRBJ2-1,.,CASSFRQDLPLYNEQFF,TGCGCCAGCAGCTTTCGACAGGACCTACCCCTCTACAATGAGCAGTTCTTC
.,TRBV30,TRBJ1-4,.,CAWSFGGKLFF,TGTGCCTGGAGTTTTGGTGGAAAACTGTTTTTT
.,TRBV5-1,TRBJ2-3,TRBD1,CASSLGPGTGEDTQYF,TGCGCCAGCAGCTTGGGCCCGGGGACAGGGGAAGATACGCAGTATTTT
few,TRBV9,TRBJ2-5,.,CASSVGTQETQYF,TGTGCCAGCAGCGTCGGGACGCAAGAGACCCAGTACTTC
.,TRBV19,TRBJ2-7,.,CAPRRKYEQYF,TGTGCCCCTAGGAGGAAATACGAGCAGTACTTC
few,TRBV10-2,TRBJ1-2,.,CASSGPGTARDYGYTF,TGCGCCAGCAGTGGTCCCGGCACCGCGCGGGACTATGGCTACACCTTC
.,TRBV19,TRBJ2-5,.,CASSMGRGRAETQYF,TGTGCCAGTAGTATGGGGAGAGGAAGAGCGGAGACCCAGTACTTC
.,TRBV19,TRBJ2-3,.,CASSIGQGLRTDTQYF,TGTGCCAGTAGTATAGGGCAGGGGCTCCGCACAGATACGCAGTATTTT
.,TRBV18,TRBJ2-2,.,CASSPRATTGELFF,TGTGCCAGCTCACCACGAGCCACTACCGGGGAGCTGTTTTTT
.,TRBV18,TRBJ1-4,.,CASSPEPATNEKLFF,TGTGCCAGCTCACCAGAGCCCGCAACTAATGAAAAACTGTTTTTT
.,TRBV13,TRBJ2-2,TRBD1,CASSKGTGRNTGELFF,TGTGCCAGCAGCAAAGGGACAGGAAGGAACACCGGGGAGCTGTTTTTT
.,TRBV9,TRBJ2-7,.,CASSPRQVPYEQYF,TGTGCCAGCAGTCCCCGACAGGTCCCCTACGAGCAGTACTTC
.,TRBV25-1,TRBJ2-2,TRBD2,CASSESTSSATGELFF,TGTGCCAGCAGTGAATCGACTAGCTCGGCCACCGGGGAGCTGTTTTTT
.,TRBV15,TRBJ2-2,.,CATSRGRVAPGELFF,TGTGCCACCAGCAGGGGCAGGGTTGCCCCCGGGGAGCTGTTTTTT
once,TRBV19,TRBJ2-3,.,CASSIGQRISTDTQYF,TGTGCCAGTAGTATCGGGCAGAGGATTAGCACAGATACGCAGTATTTT
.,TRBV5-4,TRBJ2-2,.,CAGSLGSANTGELFF,TGTGCCGGCAGCCTGGGCAGCGCGAACACCGGGGAGCTGTTTTTT